One and the same sample provided the 17 T cell receptor beta chains below, sequenced in a study of T cell repertoires in cytomegalovirus infection. One entry per CDR3 protein, called by TCRdb with MiXCR from the reads. This sample yields approximately 500,000 distinct CDR3 sequences, of which more than 15% are seen a single time; roughly a quarter belongs to the top ten. Specimen: CD8+ T cells from PBMCs. The receptors stem from a human donor in good health (CMV status not recorded). Some clones in this sample may be carry-over from other donors' samples.

J is TRBJ1-5 and V is TRBV24-1, with 7 positions matching TRBD1. The CDR3 sequence is 14 residues long. J lost 5 bases, V lost 2 bases, and 2 bases had no gene match. Germline V gene lookup returns CDR1 KGHDR and CDR2 SFDVKD. As DNA, the CDR3 is TGTGCCACCAGTGATTCTGACAGGGATCAGCCCCAGCATTTT. Amino acid sequence: CATSDSDRDQPQHF.

With respect to this clonotype: A much bigger clone sits one base away, suggesting this may be a read error. The rearrangement links TRBV28 to TRBJ1-1, with D maybe TRBD1 (5 bases). The germline V and J ends were trimmed by 0 bases and 6 bases, with 14 bases remaining between them. Germline V gene sequence: CDR1 MDHEN, CDR2 SYDVKM. This CDR3 region has 15 residues. Here the CDR3 reads CASSLWGERGSEAFF. The CDR3 region has the DNA TGTGCCAGCAGTTTATGGGGGGAGCGCGGTTCTGAAGCTTTCTTT.

The sample holds a few counts of this clonotype. The rearrangement joins TRBV29-1 to TRBJ2-7; 13 bases fit TRBD2. Germline CDR1 reads SQVTM; CDR2 reads ANQGSEA. The CDR3 runs to 15 residues. V dropped 5 bases and J dropped 3; count of bases not matched to a gene: 7. The CDR3 protein is CSVSQGTSGNYEQYF. CDR3 bases: TGCAGCGTTTCCCAAGGGACTAGCGGGAACTACGAGCAGTACTTC.

J is TRBJ2-2 and V is TRBV4-1; D remains unclear. CDR3 length equals 15 residues. Trimming stripped 2 bases from V and 2 bases from J, with 9 bases between. The germline gives CDR1 MGHRA, CDR2 YSYEKL. The CDR3 DNA reads TGCGCCAGCAGCCAATTCATAGGAAACACCGGGGAGCTGTTTTTT. Translated: CASSQFIGNTGELFF.

The V gene is TRBV20-1, the J gene TRBJ2-3, with TRBD2 identical over 9 bases. V lost 4 bases, J lost 4 bases, and 6 bases stayed unmatched. Germline CDR1 reads DFQATT; CDR2 reads SNEGSKA (reference sequence). The CDR3 contains 14 residues. CDR3: CSATPGLASDTQYF. The CDR3 DNA is TGCAGTGCTACGCCGGGACTAGCTTCAGATACGCAGTATTTT.

This clonotype showed up just a few times. The chain couples TRBV29-1 to TRBJ2-1; tentative D call: TRBD1 (5 bases). Trimming removed 4 bases from V and 0 bases from J, with 13 bases in between. Germline-derived CDR1 and CDR2 are SQVTM and ANQGSEA. The CDR3 loop spans 15 amino acids. CDR3 sequence: CSVATVASSYNEQFF. The CDR3 DNA reads TGCAGCGTTGCGACAGTGGCGAGCTCCTACAATGAGCAGTTCTTC.

About this clonotype itself: A clone one base away is much larger, so this may be a read error. The chain carries TRBV14 and TRBJ1-2; the match to TRBD1 covers 7 bases. The germline V gene has CDR1 SGHDN and CDR2 FVKESK. This CDR3 spans 15 amino acids. The CDR3 here is CTSSLIRDSNYGYTF. The CDR3 DNA reads TGTACCAGCAGCCTCATCCGGGACAGTAACTATGGCTACACCTTC.

This clonotype was observed a few times. The V call is TRBV30, the J call TRBJ1-2; 8 positions match TRBD1. The length of the CDR3 is 13 residues. Germline assignment: CDR1 GTSNPN and CDR2 SVGIG (reference sequence). This chain's CDR3 is CALQDRARYGYTF. Written as DNA, the CDR3 is TGTGCTCTCCAGGACAGGGCACGCTATGGCTACACCTTC.

The V gene is TRBV6-6, the J gene TRBJ1-3; weak D call: TRBD1 (5 bases). Germline CDR1 MNHNY, CDR2 SVGAGI (reference sequence). CDR3 length equals 15 residues. Between the trimmed V and J ends, which lost 0 bases and 9 bases, there was a span of 15 bases. CDR3 sequence (DNA): TGTGCCAGCAGTTACTCTCCATCCCCGGGGGGCACCATATATTTT. Translation gives CASSYSPSPGGTIYF.

This clonotype has at least ten counts. This sequence joins TRBV12-3 or TRBV12-4 and TRBJ1-2; a possible D gene is TRBD1 (5 bases). The length of the CDR3 is 12 residues. The V gene lost 3 bases and the J gene lost 7 bases, with 9 bases spanning the gap. The CDR3 here is CASSFGGGGYTF. CDR3 sequence (DNA): TGTGCCAGCAGTTTTGGGGGAGGTGGCTACACCTTC.

In this sample, this clonotype turned up many times. The chain has TRBV7-8 and TRBJ1-1; D not certain. The CDR3 contains 15 residues. Trimming pared 4 bases from V and 8 bases from J, leaving 20 bases between. Germline V gene sequence: CDR1 SGHVS, CDR2 FQNEAQ. The CDR3: CASSSTFTLTPEAFF. The CDR3 DNA is TGTGCCAGCAGCTCCACCTTCACTCTGACGCCGGAAGCTTTCTTT.

There are many counts of this clonotype. This chain links TRBV12-3 or TRBV12-4 with TRBJ2-1; 10 bases agree with TRBD2. Trimming cost V 5 bases and J 4 bases; bases outside gene matches: 11. The CDR3 totals 17 residues. The CDR3 sequence: CASSPILAGGLYNEQFF. The CDR3 DNA reads TGTGCCAGCAGTCCGATCTTAGCGGGGGGTCTTTACAATGAGCAGTTCTTC.

In this sample, this clonotype turned up many times. This chain connects TRBV7-9 to TRBJ1-1; D not resolved. In germline, CDR1 is SEHNR, CDR2 FQNEAQ (reference sequence). V was trimmed by 1 base and J by 4 bases, leaving 4 bases between them. The CDR3 covers 12 residues. The CDR3 loop is CASSLDATEAFF. In DNA, the CDR3 is TGTGCCAGCAGCTTAGACGCCACTGAAGCTTTCTTT.

At least ten counts were recorded for this clonotype. The chain uses TRBV6-9 and TRBJ1-1, with D unclear. Germline V gene data show CDR1 as MNHGY and CDR2 as SVAAGI. V was clipped by 8 bases and J by 4 bases, with 14 bases between them. The CDR3 is 13 amino acids. CDR3 nucleotide sequence: TGTGCCAGCGTCTATGAGGAAGGCACTGAAGCTTTCTTT. It encodes CASVYEEGTEAFF.

CDR3 residues: CASSFSGPTNEQFF. CDR3 sequence (DNA): TGCGCCAGCAGCTTCTCCGGACCAACCAATGAGCAGTTCTTC. The chain employs TRBV5-1 and TRBJ2-1, with D unclear. Deletions cut 2 bases from V and 6 bases from J, with 12 bases between. CDR3 length: 14 amino acids. From germline, CDR1 is SGHRS and CDR2 YFSETQ.

This clonotype was detected only a few times. The rearrangement joins TRBV27 to TRBJ2-5; D call uncertain. Trimming removed 2 bases at V and 4 bases at J, with 11 bases between. Germline CDR1 MNHEY, CDR2 SMNVEV (reference sequence). CDR3 size: 14 residues. The CDR3 sequence is CASSLAQKGETQYF. The CDR3 DNA sequence: TGTGCCAGCAGTTTAGCACAGAAAGGAGAGACCCAGTACTTC.

At least ten counts were recorded for this clonotype. The chain recombines TRBV12-3 or TRBV12-4 with TRBJ2-1; 10 nucleotides line up with TRBD2. Trimming at V came to 5 bases and at J to 4 bases, leaving 5 bases not matched to a gene. The CDR3 consists of 15 residues. The CDR3 sequence is CASSDPSGSYNEQFF. The CDR3 nucleotides are TGTGCCAGCAGTGACCCTAGCGGGAGTTACAATGAGCAGTTCTTC.